Presented here are 21 T cell receptor beta chains from one specimen sequenced in a study of beta chain features in type 1 diabetes. Expressed TCRB transcripts were sequenced after all isolated RNA was converted to cDNA. Assay used: immunoSEQ multiplex PCR; TCRdb lists only in-frame clones, some missing. The sample yields under 300,000 clones, approximately 13% seen once. Their recognized antigens are unknown. Points from the study as a whole: When Type 1 diabetes patients were examined, their TCRB CDR3s proved moderately but significantly shorter in all four CD4+ subsets.

Sample: naive CD4+ T cells from blood. These receptors all stem from a man aged 25 to 40 with type 1 diabetes.

In this sample, this clone turned up once. The chain is built from TRBV5-1 and TRBJ2-3; 7 positions match TRBD2. Germline V gene data show CDR1 as SGHRS and CDR2 as YFSETQ. V shed 0 bases and J 5 bases; nucleotides not matched to a gene: 9. The CDR3 consists of 16 residues. The CDR3 spells CASSLAGASGGDTQYF. The CDR3 region has the DNA TGCGCCAGCAGCTTGGCCGGGGCTAGCGGAGGAGATACGCAGTATTTT.

The J gene is TRBJ2-5, the V gene TRBV19; D gene ambiguous. Germline V gene sequence: CDR1 LNHDA, CDR2 SQIVND (reference sequence). Trimming cost V 4 bases and J 5 bases, with 11 bases left between them. CDR3 length equals 13 residues. CDR3 DNA: TGTGCCAGTAGTAGCCCTCCCGGGGAGACCCAGTACTTC. As protein: CASSSPPGETQYF.

The chain couples TRBV29-1 to TRBJ2-2; TRBD1 might be the D (5 bases). Germline CDR1 SQVTM, CDR2 ANQGSEA. V lost 5 bases and J 3 bases, leaving 13 bases between the germline ends. The length of the CDR3 is 14 residues. The CDR3 DNA reads TGCAGCGTTAATTGGACACCTGACACCGGGGAGCTGTTTTTT. It codes for CSVNWTPDTGELFF.

This clone was seen more than once but under ten times. The V and J genes are TRBV6-1 and TRBJ2-1, with a weak D call TRBD1 (5 bases). There are 13 residues in the CDR3. From germline, CDR1 is MNHNS and CDR2 SASEGT. V dropped 2 bases and J dropped 9 bases, with 11 bases sitting between them. The CDR3: CASSEFQGTEQFF. The CDR3 DNA sequence: TGTGCCAGCAGTGAATTCCAGGGAACTGAGCAGTTCTTC.

The chain has TRBV2 and TRBJ2-7; unclear D gene. V was clipped by 6 bases and J by 0 bases, with 12 bases between them. The CDR3 is 14 amino acids. CDR1 is SNHLY and CDR2 is FYNNEI in the germline V gene. The CDR3, as DNA: TGTGCCAGCAGCTCGGCCGGGTCCTCCTACGAGCAGTACTTC. It codes for CASSSAGSSYEQYF.

The genes are TRBV18 and TRBJ2-7, with 7 bases fitting TRBD2. CDR3 length: 15 amino acids. Germline-derived CDR1 and CDR2 are KGHSH and LQKENI. V trimming: 3 bases; J trimming: 7 bases; junction bases outside the gene matches: 12. CDR3 sequence (DNA): TGTGCCAGCTCACCGGGGGGGATGGCGATAGGTGAGCAGTACTTC. It specifies CASSPGGMAIGEQYF.

This clone was seen a handful of times. The J gene is TRBJ2-2, the V gene TRBV5-4, with D possibly matching TRBD1 (6 bases). This CDR3 comprises 15 residues. V was clipped by 2 bases and J by 5 bases, with 13 bases between them. Germline CDR1 reads SGHNT; CDR2 reads YYREEE (reference sequence). Here the CDR3 reads CASSLDRFRTGELFF. The CDR3 coding sequence is TGTGCCAGCAGCTTAGACAGGTTCAGGACCGGGGAGCTGTTTTTT.

In this sample, this clone turned up a few times. J is TRBJ2-1 and V is TRBV7-9, with 12 bases lining up with TRBD2. CDR3 length: 15 amino acids. CDR1 is SEHNR, CDR2 FQNEAQ, per germline (reference sequence). The V and J ends lost 1 base and 10 bases, in that order; junction bases with no gene match: 5. CDR3 amino acids: CASSLVTSGGREQFF. In DNA form, the CDR3 reads TGTGCCAGCAGCTTAGTGACTAGCGGGGGTAGGGAGCAGTTCTTC.

This clone was seen a handful of times. This chain links TRBV4-1 with TRBJ2-7; 7 nucleotides align to TRBD1. With V trimmed by 1 base and J by 3 bases, 3 bases remained unmatched. This CDR3 has 14 amino acids. Germline lookup yields CDR1 MGHRA and CDR2 YSYEKL. The CDR3 loop is CASSQVAGGYEQYF. CDR3 DNA sequence: TGCGCCAGCAGCCAAGTTGCAGGGGGCTACGAGCAGTACTTC.

The rearrangement uses TRBV6-5 and TRBJ1-5; 9 bases align to TRBD1. From germline, CDR1 is MNHEY and CDR2 SVGAGI. The CDR3 length is 13 residues. Unmatched junction bases numbered 1, after V lost 5 bases and J lost 5 bases. The CDR3 spells CASSRTGDQPQHF. CDR3 nucleotide sequence: TGTGCCAGCAGTCGGACAGGGGATCAGCCCCAGCATTTT.

There are a few counts of this clone. The chain has TRBV7-9 and TRBJ1-1; D is undetermined. Trimming pared 5 bases from V and 5 bases from J, leaving 12 bases between. Germline V gene data show CDR1 as SEHNR and CDR2 as FQNEAQ (reference sequence). The CDR3 sequence is 13 residues long. The DNA for the CDR3 is TGTGCCAGCAGCGAGCGAGAGGTTACTGAAGCTTTCTTT. It is translated as CASSEREVTEAFF.

V gene TRBV6-5 combines with J gene TRBJ1-1; TRBD1 matches at 7 bases. CDR3 length equals 12 residues. With 5 bases clipped from V and 10 bases from J, the junction kept 7 bases outside the gene matches. Germline CDR1 MNHEY, CDR2 SVGAGI. The CDR3 DNA reads TGTGCCAGCAGTGCTAGGGACAGAGGAGCTTTCTTT. Translation gives CASSARDRGAFF.

The chain carries TRBV11-1 and TRBJ2-5; 9 positions match TRBD2. The CDR3 runs to 13 residues. The V gene's germline CDR1 is SGHAT and CDR2 FQDESV (reference sequence). Trimming took 5 bases from V and 5 from J; bases not matched to a gene: 3. For the CDR3, the DNA is TGTGCCAGCAGCCCGAGCGGGGGGGAGACCCAGTACTTC. Its translation: CASSPSGGETQYF.

This clone was recorded a few times. The genes are TRBV9 and TRBJ1-4; 9 bases are shared with TRBD1. V trimming: 4 bases; J trimming: 12 bases; junction bases outside the gene matches: 7. CDR3 length equals 13 residues. The germline V gene has CDR1 SGDLS and CDR2 YYNGEE. CDR3 sequence reads: CASSIGTGWELFF. CDR3 DNA sequence: TGTGCCAGCAGCATCGGGACAGGGTGGGAACTGTTTTTT.

This clone has just a few counts. The chain couples TRBV11-2 to TRBJ1-4, with D possibly matching TRBD1 (5 bases). Trimming left V 5 bases short and J 8 bases short, with 15 bases between. Looked up from germline, CDR1 is SGHAT and CDR2 is FQNNGV. This CDR3 has 14 amino acids. The CDR3 DNA reads as TGTGCCAGCAGCCCCACGGGTTGGGGCGAAAAACTGTTTTTT. Translated, it gives CASSPTGWGEKLFF.

The CDR3 DNA reads as TGTGCCAGCGCGGGAGAAGGCTCTGGGGCCAACGTCCTGACTTTC. It translates to CASAGEGSGANVLTF. The V and J genes are TRBV2 and TRBJ2-6; 7 bases line up with TRBD2. After removal of 8 bases from V and 0 bases from J, the junction contained 4 bases not matched to a gene. Germline V lookup: CDR1 SNHLY, CDR2 FYNNEI. The CDR3 consists of 15 residues.

The genes are TRBV5-6 and TRBJ1-2; the match to TRBD1 covers 12 bases. Germline V CDR1 and CDR2: SGHDT, YYEEEE. Germline trimming cut 4 bases from V and 3 bases from J; bases unmatched to any gene: 7. The CDR3 loop spans 16 amino acids. In nucleotides, the CDR3 is TGTGCCAGCAGCGGGCGGGGGACAGGGGGCTACTATGGCTACACCTTC. Translated: CASSGRGTGGYYGYTF.

The chain carries TRBV7-6 and TRBJ1-6; 8 nucleotides match TRBD1. The CDR3 has 19 amino acids. After removal of 5 bases from V and 0 bases from J, the junction contained 12 bases not matched to a gene. Germline V gene data show CDR1 as SGHVS and CDR2 as FNYEAQ. The CDR3 coding sequence is TGTGCCAGCAGCGCGTCCCTGGGACAGGCCAGCTCCTATAATTCACCCCTCCACTTT. Translated: CASSASLGQASSYNSPLHF.

In this sample, this clone turned up a few times. This same CDR3 is encoded by further DNA sequences in the sample. The rearrangement links TRBV19 to TRBJ2-2; TRBD2 is a possible D gene (5 bases). Trimming shortened V by 3 bases and J by 4 bases, and 6 bases separated the two germline ends. Germline CDR1 reads LNHDA; CDR2 reads SQIVND (reference sequence). CDR3 size: 13 residues. The CDR3, as DNA: TGTGCCAGTAGTATTCGGGGCACCGGGGAGCTGTTTTTT. Protein: CASSIRGTGELFF.

The rearrangement uses TRBV19 and TRBJ2-2; 9 bases line up with TRBD1. Germline CDR1 reads LNHDA; CDR2 reads SQIVND (reference sequence). The V gene end was trimmed by 5 bases and the J gene end by 5 bases; junction bases not matched to a gene: 9. This CDR3 comprises 16 residues. CDR3 nucleotides: TGTGCCAGTAGTTTTGCCGGGACAGGGAGAACCGGGGAGCTGTTTTTT. This sequence encodes CASSFAGTGRTGELFF.

The chain recombines TRBV5-4 with TRBJ1-2; 8 bases fit TRBD1. The germline gives CDR1 SGHNT, CDR2 YYREEE (reference sequence). Losses at the gene ends were 4 bases for V and 4 bases for J; bases not matched to a gene: 3. The CDR3 is made up of 13 amino acids. CDR3 region: CASSVTGGYGYTF. As DNA, the CDR3 is TGTGCCAGCAGCGTCACAGGGGGCTATGGCTACACCTTC.